What follows describes a single TCR beta chain. Its antigen is unidentified. Researchers ran immunoSEQ v3.0 at survey level. TCRdb's table, derived via immunoSEQ multiplex PCR, lists solely in-frame clones and lacks some. The sample has tens of thousands of clones, 94% seen once; the top ten hold 2.5% to 3.5%. This record comes from a study of long-term antiretroviral therapy in people with HIV. Notes on the study in general: Specimens of blood were obtained during about 2004 to 2017, possibly under older ART regimens.

Sequencing used unsorted PBMCs, obtained around 7.4 years after starting antiretroviral therapy. The receptor's source is a man in his fifties or sixties with HIV.

The CDR3 region is CASSLRDSGANVLTF. In DNA form, the CDR3 reads TGCGCCAGCAGCTTGAGGGACTCTGGGGCCAACGTCCTGACTTTC. The rearrangement uses TRBV5-1 and TRBJ2-6; no reliable D call. V was shortened by 1 base and J by 0 bases, with 5 bases between the two germline ends. CDR1 SGHRS and CDR2 YFSETQ come from the germline V gene. This CDR3 has 15 residues.